This entry lists 18 T cell receptor beta chains sequenced from one sample in a study of long-term antiretroviral therapy in people with HIV. Samples were assayed with immunoSEQ v3.0 at survey level. The data were produced by immunoSEQ multiplex PCR, yet TCRdb's version contains in-frame clones alone and is incomplete. The repertoire has tens of thousands of clones, approximately 80% of them found once; the top ten carry 5.5%. Sequenced material: unsorted PBMCs, taken 1.1 years before starting antiretroviral therapy. The receptor set was obtained from a woman younger than 45 with HIV.

This chain joins TRBV6-1 and TRBJ1-1, with a tentative D call TRBD1 (5 bases). V was trimmed by 6 bases and J by 4 bases, leaving 6 bases between them. CDR3 length equals 11 residues. Germline V gives CDR1 MNHNS, CDR2 SASEGT. The CDR3 protein is CASRRGTEAFF. CDR3 coding DNA: TGTGCCAGCAGGAGGGGCACTGAAGCTTTCTTT.

The V and J genes are TRBV18 and TRBJ1-1; D call uncertain. The CDR3 has 13 residues. Germline loops: CDR1 KGHSH, CDR2 LQKENI. With 2 bases removed from V and 9 bases from J, the gap between germline ends came to 13 bases. The CDR3 bases are TGTGCCAGCTCACCAAAGCCCTCGAATCAAGCTTTCTTT. This codes for CASSPKPSNQAFF.

This sequence joins TRBV19 and TRBJ1-2; 12 nucleotides match TRBD1. The germline V gene has CDR1 LNHDA and CDR2 SQIVND (reference sequence). The J segment lost 5 bases and the V segment lost 6 bases, leaving 19 bases of the junction unmatched. CDR3 length: 19 residues. CDR3 in DNA: TGTGCCAGTAGGGTGAGAACCGGGACAGGGGGCTCCTTACCTTATGGCTACACCTTC. This translates into CASRVRTGTGGSLPYGYTF. Full variable domain (rest looked up from reference TRBV19 and TRBJ1-2): DGGITQSPKYLFRKEGQNVTLSCEQNLNHDAMYWYRQDPGQGLRLIYYSQIVNDFQKGDIAEGYSVSREKKESFPLTVTSAQKNPTAFYLCASRVRTGTGGSLPYGYTFGSGTRLTVV.

This chain links TRBV30 with TRBJ1-2; D unclear. The CDR3 spans 12 residues. In germline, CDR1 is GTSNPN, CDR2 SVGIG (reference sequence). V shed 8 bases and J shed 4 bases, with 14 bases lying between them. CDR3 amino acids: CAQERLRYGYTF. In nucleotides, the CDR3 is TGTGCCCAAGAGCGACTACGCTATGGCTACACCTTC.

This chain joins TRBV14 and TRBJ2-7; D perhaps matches TRBD2 (7 bases). V was cut by 4 bases and J by 3 bases, with 19 bases left in between. Per the germline V gene, CDR1 is SGHDN and CDR2 is FVKESK. The CDR3 has 16 residues. CDR3 amino acids: CASSLERGARSYEQYF. The CDR3 bases are TGTGCCAGCAGCCTCGAACGGGGGGCGCGTAGCTACGAGCAGTACTTC. Filled out from reference TRBV14 and TRBJ2-7, the complete variable domain reads EAGVTQFPSHSVIEKGQTVTLRCDPISGHDNLYWYRRVMGKEIKFLLHFVKESKQDESGMPNNRFLAERTGGTYSTLKVQPAELEDSGVYFCASSLERGARSYEQYFGPGTRLTVT.

The chain has TRBV14 and TRBJ1-2; D ambiguous. Germline CDR1 reads SGHDN; CDR2 reads FVKESK. The V end lost 4 bases, the J end lost 5 bases, and 14 bases lay between the germline ends. The length of the CDR3 is 14 residues. The CDR3 DNA reads as TGTGCCAGCAGCCGCGCAACGGCGGGGTATGGCTACACCTTC. Translated: CASSRATAGYGYTF.

J is TRBJ1-3 and V is TRBV18; weak D call: TRBD1 (6 bases). V lost 1 base to trimming and J lost 0 bases, with 16 bases between them. The CDR3 sequence is 18 residues long. Germline lookup yields CDR1 KGHSH and CDR2 LQKENI. The CDR3 protein is CASSPLNRDRASGNTIYF. CDR3 nucleotides: TGTGCCAGCTCACCACTGAACAGGGATAGGGCCTCTGGAAACACCATATATTTT.

The chain couples TRBV5-1 to TRBJ1-2, with unresolved D. Germline V gene data show CDR1 as SGHRS and CDR2 as YFSETQ. This CDR3 is built from 14 residues. V lost 1 base to trimming and J lost 6 bases, with 13 bases between them. The CDR3 DNA reads TGCGCCAGCAGCTTGAGAACTTCCGGGGATGGCTACACCTTC. It yields the protein CASSLRTSGDGYTF. The whole variable domain, remainder taken from reference TRBV5-1 and TRBJ1-2, is KAGVTQTPRYLIKTRGQQVTLSCSPISGHRSVSWYQQTPGQGLQFLFEYFSETQRNKGNFPGRFSGRQFSNSRSEMNVSTLELGDSALYLCASSLRTSGDGYTFGSGTRLTVV.

This clone appeared a single time. This chain links TRBV29-1 with TRBJ1-3, with TRBD1 as a possible D gene (5 bases). This CDR3 comprises 13 residues. Looked up from germline, CDR1 is SQVTM and CDR2 is ANQGSEA. The ends were cut back, 4 bases at V and 2 bases at J, with 9 bases in the middle. The CDR3 region is CSVVWGPGNTIYF. The CDR3 DNA reads TGCAGCGTTGTATGGGGACCTGGAAACACCATATATTTT. The full variable domain, in which reference TRBV29-1 and TRBJ1-3 provide the parts outside the CDR3, is SAVISQKPSRDICQRGTSLTIQCQVDSQVTMMFWYRQQPGQSLTLIATANQGSEATYESGFVIDKFPISRPNLTFSTLTVSNMSPEDSSIYLCSVVWGPGNTIYFGEGSWLTVV.

The gene calls are TRBV11-2 and TRBJ2-7, with D perhaps matching TRBD2 (5 bases). Trimming took 0 bases from V and 3 from J, leaving 12 bases between them. The CDR3 is 15 amino acids. The V gene's germline CDR1 is SGHAT and CDR2 FQNNGV. Here the CDR3 DNA reads TGTGCCAGCAGCTTAGATAGTGCCGGAGGCTACGAGCAGTACTTC. Translating gives CASSLDSAGGYEQYF.

This rearrangement joins TRBV6-5 to TRBJ1-2; tentatively, D is TRBD1 (5 bases). CDR3 length: 15 residues. CDR1 and CDR2 (germline): MNHEY, SVGAGI. V lost 4 bases and J 5 bases, leaving 17 bases between the germline ends. The CDR3 spells CASSSAGASIYGYTF. CDR3 DNA: TGTGCCAGCAGTTCCGCCGGGGCCTCGATTTATGGCTACACCTTC.

The genes are TRBV5-4 and TRBJ2-5, with TRBD1 matching over 7 bases. This CDR3 region has 16 residues. J gave up 3 bases and V 4 bases, and 12 bases lay outside the gene matches. Germline CDR1 reads SGHNT; CDR2 reads YYREEE (reference sequence). The CDR3 spells CASSGKQGISEETQYF. The CDR3 DNA reads as TGTGCCAGCAGCGGGAAACAGGGGATTAGTGAAGAGACCCAGTACTTC.

The chain links TRBV12-2 to TRBJ1-5. TRBV12-2 is an annotated pseudogene. This CDR3 has 12 residues. This CDR3 reads CASRPLIRLQHF. The CDR3 bases are TGTGCAAGTCGCCCCCTAATCCGTCTCCAGCATTTT.

This clone was observed once. This chain connects TRBV5-1 to TRBJ2-3, with 9 bases aligning to TRBD1. The V segment lost 4 bases and the J segment 1 base; nucleotides outside the gene matches: 13. Germline V gene sequence: CDR1 SGHRS, CDR2 YFSETQ. This CDR3 is built from 18 residues. CDR3 loop: CASSPGGQGRLGTDTQYF. The CDR3, as DNA: TGCGCCAGCAGCCCCGGGGGACAGGGACGTCTCGGCACAGATACGCAGTATTTT.

The chain carries TRBV6-5 and TRBJ1-1; D uncertain. V was clipped by 1 base and J by 7 bases, with 10 bases between them. Germline V gives CDR1 MNHEY, CDR2 SVGAGI. The CDR3 is made up of 13 amino acids. The CDR3 sequence: CASSYLPGSEAFF. In nucleotides, the CDR3 is TGTGCCAGCAGTTACTTACCCGGAAGTGAAGCTTTCTTT.

In this sample, this clone turned up once. The rearrangement joins TRBV19 to TRBJ1-1; 11 positions agree with TRBD1. Germline V gene lookup returns CDR1 LNHDA and CDR2 SQIVND (reference sequence). The CDR3 is 16 amino acids. V gave up 3 bases and J gave up 11 bases; unmatched junction bases: 14. CDR3 loop: CASSISTGQGEFRAFF. The CDR3 DNA reads as TGTGCCAGTAGTATCTCTACGGGACAGGGGGAGTTTCGGGCTTTCTTT.

The V call is TRBV2, the J call TRBJ2-3; 9 positions agree with TRBD1. This CDR3 contains 16 residues. The V and J ends lost 2 bases and 3 bases, in that order; junction bases with no gene match: 6. Germline CDR1 SNHLY, CDR2 FYNNEI. The CDR3 reads CASSESVGTGTDTQYF. As DNA, the CDR3 is TGTGCCAGCAGTGAAAGCGTCGGGACAGGGACAGATACGCAGTATTTT.

The rearrangement links TRBV7-2 to TRBJ2-7, with D possibly matching TRBD2 (6 bases). Trimming pared 3 bases from V and 4 bases from J, leaving 10 bases between. The CDR3 contains 13 residues. Germline assignment: CDR1 SGHTA and CDR2 FQGNSA. Here the CDR3 DNA reads TGTGCCAGCAGCTTCTCGGCGGGGTACGAGCAGTACTTC. Amino acid sequence: CASSFSAGYEQYF.